Listed below are T cell receptor beta chains from one sample, sequenced in a study of blood T cell repertoires in COVID-19. The data were produced by immunoSEQ multiplex PCR, yet TCRdb's version contains in-frame clones alone and is incomplete. The sample consists of 250,000 or so clones, roughly nine tenths of them appearing once. Sequencing was carried out using peripheral blood. Source of these receptors: a man aged 55 to 70 with acute or convalescent COVID-19. Both conserved end residues are part of each CDR3. D genes are given only for firm matches. Clone sizes are given selectively: once, few, many, or a class where the clone is expanded.

>NA|NA|TRBV10-3|TRBJ2-7
TGTGCCATCAGAAGTGGGGAAGGGGTCAGCCACGCTCTGGAGCAGTACTTC
CAIRSGEGVSHALEQYF
>TRBD2|NA|TRBV3-1/TRBV3-2|TRBJ2-1
TGTGCCAGCAGCCAAGATGGAGGACTAGCATTTACTCGGGAGCAGTTCTTC
CASSQDGGLAFTREQFF
>NA|NA|TRBV7-3|TRBJ2-3
TGTGCCAGCAGCTTGAGTGGCGGGAACACAGATACGCAGTATTTT
CASSLSGGNTDTQYF
>NA|NA|TRBV6-6|TRBJ2-7
TGTGCCAGCGGGTTCCTAGGAGGGTCTTACGAGCAGTACTTC
CASGFLGGSYEQYF
>TRBD1|NA|TRBV7-9|TRBJ2-7
TGTGCCAGCAGTGACAGGGGTGCACCCTACGAGCAGTACTTC
CASSDRGAPYEQYF
>TRBD2|NA|TRBV18|TRBJ2-7
TGTGCCAGCTCACCACCCAAGGGAGGGAGCTACGAGCAGTACTTC
CASSPPKGGSYEQYF
>TRBD2|NA|TRBV12-5|TRBJ2-3
TGTGCTAGTGGTTTGCCCGGGACTAGGCGGGGGACAGATACGCAGTATTTT
CASGLPGTRRGTDTQYF
>NA|once|TRBV9|TRBJ1-5
TGTGCCAGCAGCCCCGCGGGCGTGGGTCAGCCCCAGCATTTT
CASSPAGVGQPQHF
>NA|NA|TRBV19|TRBJ1-4
TGTGCCAGTAGTAAGTCTTTCGGAGGAGCGAGGAGCCTTAATGAAAAACTGTTTTTT
CASSKSFGGARSLNEKLFF
>TRBD1|NA|TRBV19|TRBJ2-2
TGTGCCAGTAGTTCTCCTCTCTCCTTGACAGGGAGCTACACCGGGGAGCTGTTTTTT
CASSSPLSLTGSYTGELFF
>TRBD2|NA|TRBV6-5|TRBJ2-1
TGTGCCAGCAGAACTAGCGGCTACAATGAGCAGTTCTTC
CASRTSGYNEQFF
>TRBD1|NA|TRBV15|TRBJ1-4
TGTGCCACCAGCAGAGATTCGGGGACAGGCCGGGAAAAACTGTTTTTT
CATSRDSGTGREKLFF
>TRBD1|few|TRBV19|TRBJ2-7
TGTGCCAGTACCAAAGACAGGGCCTACGAGCAGTACTTC
CASTKDRAYEQYF
>TRBD2|NA|TRBV6-5|TRBJ2-3
TGTGCCAGCAGGAATAGCGGGAGCAACACAGATACGCAGTATTTT
CASRNSGSNTDTQYF
>NA|NA|TRBV12-3/TRBV12-4|TRBJ1-3
TGTGCCAGCAGCGCGAGCTCTGGAAACACCATATATTTT
CASSASSGNTIYF
>NA|few|TRBV4-2|TRBJ1-4
TGTGCCAGCACCCTAGTCGGGGGTTATGAAAAACTGTTTTTT
CASTLVGGYEKLFF
>NA|NA|TRBV4-3|TRBJ1-5
TGCGCCAGCAGCCAAGACAGACAGGCAAATCAGCCCCAGCATTTT
CASSQDRQANQPQHF
>TRBD1|NA|TRBV6-5|TRBJ1-1
TGTGCCAGCAGTTACACTATTGGGACAGGAGGCGAAGCTTTCTTT
CASSYTIGTGGEAFF